This TCR beta chain is drawn from a study of blood T cell repertoires in COVID-19. About the study: T cells, B-cell-depleted T cells, or PBMCs provided the cDNA or gDNA that served as material.

Authors' processing steps: Reference gene primer amplification in the assay estimated nucleated cell counts. Clones were sequenced by immunoSEQ multiplex PCR, and TCRdb holds only the in-frame ones, with some missing. The DNA gave D and trimming, while V, J and clone size come from that table. In the table there are about 54,000 clones, about four fifths of which are singletons. V was cut by 4 bases and J by 4 bases, with 19 bases left in between. CDR1 is KGHSH, CDR2 LQKENI, per germline. The CDR3 is 17 amino acids. The sample consisted of peripheral blood. The chain couples TRBV18 to TRBJ1-4; D is possibly TRBD1 (6 bases). This receptor was identified in a human donor in a cohort sampled during active or convalescent COVID-19. For the CDR3, the DNA is TGTGCCAGCTCACGATTAACTCTCAGGGGCGGTAATGAAAAACTGTTTTTT. The encoded protein is CASSRLTLRGGNEKLFF.